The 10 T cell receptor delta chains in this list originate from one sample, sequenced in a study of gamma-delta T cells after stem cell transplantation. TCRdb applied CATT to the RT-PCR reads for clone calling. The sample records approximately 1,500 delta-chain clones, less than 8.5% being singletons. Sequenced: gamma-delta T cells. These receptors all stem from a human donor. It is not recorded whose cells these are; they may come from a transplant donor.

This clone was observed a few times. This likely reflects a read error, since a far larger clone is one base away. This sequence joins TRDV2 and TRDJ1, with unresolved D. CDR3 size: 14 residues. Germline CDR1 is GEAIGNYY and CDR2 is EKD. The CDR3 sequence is CACDTMIAIDELIF. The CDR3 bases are TGTGCCTGTGACACCATGATCGCGATCGATGAACTCATCTTT.

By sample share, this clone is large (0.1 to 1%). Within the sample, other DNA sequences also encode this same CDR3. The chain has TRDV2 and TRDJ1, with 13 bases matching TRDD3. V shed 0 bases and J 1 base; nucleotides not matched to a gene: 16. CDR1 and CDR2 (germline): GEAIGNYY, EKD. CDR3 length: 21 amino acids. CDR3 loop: CACDTVGKTQLGDTSTDKLIF. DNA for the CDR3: TGTGCCTGTGACACCGTCGGCAAGACTCAACTGGGGGATACGAGCACCGATAAACTCATCTTT.

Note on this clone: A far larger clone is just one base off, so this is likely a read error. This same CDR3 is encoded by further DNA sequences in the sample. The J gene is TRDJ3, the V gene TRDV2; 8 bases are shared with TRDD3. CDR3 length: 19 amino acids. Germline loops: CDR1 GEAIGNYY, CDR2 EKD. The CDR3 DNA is TGTGCCTGCGACACGTCTGGGGGACCGAGCTCCTGGGACACCCGACAGATGTTTTTC. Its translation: CACDTSGGPSSWDTRQMFF.

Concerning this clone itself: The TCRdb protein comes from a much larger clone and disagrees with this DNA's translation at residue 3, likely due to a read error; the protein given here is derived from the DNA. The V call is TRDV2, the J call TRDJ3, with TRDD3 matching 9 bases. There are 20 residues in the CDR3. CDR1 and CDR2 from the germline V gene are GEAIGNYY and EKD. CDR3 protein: CARDPLLGEESSWDTRQMFF. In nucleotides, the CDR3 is TGTGCCCGTGACCCATTACTGGGGGAGGAAAGCTCCTGGGACACCCGACAGATGTTTTTC.

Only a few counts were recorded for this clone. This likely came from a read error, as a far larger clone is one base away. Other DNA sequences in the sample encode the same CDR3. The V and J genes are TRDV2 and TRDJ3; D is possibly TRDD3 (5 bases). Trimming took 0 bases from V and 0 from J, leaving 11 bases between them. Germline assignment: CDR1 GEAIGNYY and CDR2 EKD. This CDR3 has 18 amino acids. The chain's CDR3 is CACDTVGDSSWDTRQMFF. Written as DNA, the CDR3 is TGTGCCTGTGACACCGTAGGGGACAGCTCCTGGGACACCCGACAGATGTTTTTC.

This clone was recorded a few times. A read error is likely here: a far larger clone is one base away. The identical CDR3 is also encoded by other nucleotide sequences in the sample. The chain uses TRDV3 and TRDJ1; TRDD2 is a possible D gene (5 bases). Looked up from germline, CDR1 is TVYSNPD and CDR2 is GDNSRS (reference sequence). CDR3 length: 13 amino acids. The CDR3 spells CASIPAHTDKLIF. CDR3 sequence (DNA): TGCGCCTCCATTCCTGCCCACACCGATAAACTCATCTTT.

The CDR3 nucleotides are TGTGCCTGTGACCCGTACTGGGGGAGACGACCACAGTACACCGATAAACTCATCTTT. Its protein is CACDPYWGRRPQYTDKLIF. The chain has TRDV2 and TRDJ1; 9 bases align to TRDD3. CDR3 size: 19 residues. Germline trimming cut 3 bases from V and 0 bases from J; bases unmatched to any gene: 16. Germline V gene lookup returns CDR1 GEAIGNYY and CDR2 EKD.

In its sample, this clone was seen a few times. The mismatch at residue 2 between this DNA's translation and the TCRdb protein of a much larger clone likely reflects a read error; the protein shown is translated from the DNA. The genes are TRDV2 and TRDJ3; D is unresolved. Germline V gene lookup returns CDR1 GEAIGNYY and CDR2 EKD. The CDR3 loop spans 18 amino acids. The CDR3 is CSCDIVKDRSWDTRQMFF. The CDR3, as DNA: TGTTCCTGTGACATCGTAAAGGACCGCTCCTGGGACACCCGACAGATGTTTTTC.

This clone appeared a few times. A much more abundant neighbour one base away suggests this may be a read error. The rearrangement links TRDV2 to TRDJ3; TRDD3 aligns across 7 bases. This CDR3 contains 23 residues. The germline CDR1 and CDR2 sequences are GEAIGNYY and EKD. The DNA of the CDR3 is TGTGCCTGTGACACCATTCTACTGTCTGGGGGCCGAGATGGCTCCCGGGACACCCGACAGATGTTTTTC. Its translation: CACDTILLSGGRDGSRDTRQMFF.

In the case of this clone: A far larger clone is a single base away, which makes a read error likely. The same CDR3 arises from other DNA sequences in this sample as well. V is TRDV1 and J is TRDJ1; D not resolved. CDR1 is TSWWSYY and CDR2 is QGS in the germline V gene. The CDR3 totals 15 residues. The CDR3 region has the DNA TGTGCTCTTGGGGAACCCATCCTGGACACTGATAAACTCATCTTT. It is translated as CALGEPILDTDKLIF.